This T cell receptor beta chain was sequenced for a study of relationships among human T cell subsets (dated by TCRdb to the early 2010s). Background for the entire study: Sequencing was performed on eight distinct blood T cell populations: pan T, CD8 cytotoxic, regulatory, Th1, Th2, naive plus transitional, activated and memory cells. What the research found in general, with its limitations: Substantial sharing of CDR3s among Th1, Th2 and regulatory T cells was interpreted as suggestive of stochastic cell fate choices. The seven subsets showed no statistically significant differences in V, D and J usage, CDR3 length, or N-nucleotide additions. A CD4+CD8+ double-positive population could not be excluded by the bead-based sorting. Over 55% of CD8+ cytotoxic sequences belonged to clones with over 100 reads, whereas regulatory and Th2 subsets showed few such clones.

Spanning cysteine to phenylalanine, the CDR3 consists of 14 amino acids. Left in the record is the CDR3 DNA by itself, 42 bases read in frame from the first base. Looking up the germline V gene yields CDR1 SGHAT and CDR2 FQNNGV. V sheds 7 bases and J sheds 0 bases, leaving 13 bases between their ends. The library came from multiplex PCR. The reads were generated on a 454 GS FLX. TCR alpha and beta CDR3 regions were amplified from mRNA by semiquantitative ARM-PCR. In ARM-PCR, tagged nested gene-specific primers were applied first, and communal superprimers then carried out the exponential amplification. Nested primers were removed by exonuclease before the second amplification round on first-round PCR products. Sequencing of the amplicons was performed on the 454 platform, which allows millions of DNA fragments to be sequenced rapidly without cloning bias. A read mappable to both V and J germline segments was defined as an effective read. The published analysis was carried out like this. Reads were assigned to germline V, D and J segments with IRmap, which uses pyromap, a Smith-Waterman modification adapted to 454 sequencing errors. D-beta assignments were filtered with cutoffs set at the 99th percentile of alignment scores obtained from simulated random sequences. The amino acids between the conserved V-segment Y[YFLI]C motif and the J-segment [FW]GXGT motif were defined as CDR3. A compound Poisson process model, previously applied to large-scale EST data, was used to estimate repertoire diversity. A procedure for detecting cross-contamination was used to argue that sample contamination was not the source of the shared CDR3s. TCRdb reanalyzed the raw reads on its own, using fastp at Q25 for trimming and MiXCR for clone calling, and kept in-frame beta chains. Identical CDR3 proteins give one entry, which carries the most common genes and DNA. TCRdb assigned the V and J calls; the authors' analysis was not used. For this sample the table gives roughly 9,200 distinct CDR3 sequences, of which about 50% were detected only once. Clones ranked in the top ten supply more than 5% of the sample.

Worth noting for this clonotype: The antigen this receptor binds is unknown. No qualities accompany the bases; no much larger clone lies one base away.

From the CD45RA-negative fraction, CD45RA-RO+ cells were selected as memory T cells using anti-CD45RO beads. Miltenyi superparamagnetic beads coated with subset-specific monoclonal antibodies were used for isolation of the T cell subsets. Every T cell population came from peripheral blood. Whole blood was subjected to Ficoll separation to obtain mononuclear cells, from which monocytes were subsequently depleted using anti-CD14 microbeads. Isolated cell populations were immediately resuspended in RNAprotect reagent. Specimen: memory T cells sorted from blood. The sample's cell subset or site label is to be understood as: CD45RA-RO+ memory T cells. This sequence uses TRBV11-2 and TRBJ2-7; the D gene is unclear. This clonotype was sampled from a man aged 40-49 years in good health. The CDR3 protein: CASTGGISSYEQYF. The DNA sequence follows: TGTGCCAGCACCGGTGGAATCAGCTCCTACGAGCAGTACTTC.